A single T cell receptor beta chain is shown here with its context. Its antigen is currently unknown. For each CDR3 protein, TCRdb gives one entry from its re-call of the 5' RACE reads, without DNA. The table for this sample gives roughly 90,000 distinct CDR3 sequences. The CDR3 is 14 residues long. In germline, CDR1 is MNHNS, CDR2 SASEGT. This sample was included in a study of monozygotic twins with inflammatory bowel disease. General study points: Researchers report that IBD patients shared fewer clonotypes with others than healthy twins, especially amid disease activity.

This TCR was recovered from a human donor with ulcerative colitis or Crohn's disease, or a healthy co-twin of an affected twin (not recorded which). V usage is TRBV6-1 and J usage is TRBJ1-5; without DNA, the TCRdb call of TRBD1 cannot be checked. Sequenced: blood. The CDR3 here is CASIKDRGYQPQHF.